These 16 T cell receptor beta chains were all obtained from the same sample, sequenced in a study of regulatory T cells in long-lasting Graves disease. TCR beta libraries were built with iRepertoire HTBI primers and Arm-PCR of CDR3 regions. Via MiXCR, TCRdb re-called the multiplex PCR reads, giving one row per CDR3 protein. Among approximately 210,000 distinct CDR3 sequences, 15% to 20% were seen once, and the ten largest hold around 20%. Specified time point: newly diagnosed GD, antithyroid drugs for less than 3 months. The TCR library used RNA extracted from PBMCs. Source: peripheral blood mononuclear cells (PBMCs), taken at new diagnosis, from a patient treated with antithyroid drugs. The receptors originated from a female donor with Graves disease.

This clonotype has just a few counts. The rearrangement joins TRBV7-2 to TRBJ1-2; weak D call: TRBD1 (5 bases). CDR3 size: 14 residues. Germline lookup yields CDR1 SGHTA and CDR2 FQGNSA. V was pared by 1 base and J by 8 bases, with 14 bases between. The CDR3 reads CASSLEGRVGGYTF. DNA for the CDR3: TGTGCCAGCAGCTTAGAGGGCAGGGTAGGCGGCTACACCTTC. Full variable domain (rest looked up from reference TRBV7-2 and TRBJ1-2): GAGVSQSPSNKVTEKGKDVELRCDPISGHTALYWYRQSLGQGLEFLIYFQGNSAPDKSGLPSDRFSAERTGGSVSTLTIQRTQQEDSAVYLCASSLEGRVGGYTFGSGTRLTVV.

Many counts were recorded for this clonotype. The V and J genes are TRBV24-1 and TRBJ2-7, with TRBD2 matching 7 bases. CDR3 length: 16 residues. The germline CDR1 and CDR2 sequences are KGHDR and SFDVKD. V lost 4 bases to trimming and J lost 4 bases; unmatched junction nucleotides: 12. CDR3: CATSDPSAGDSYEQYF. The CDR3 nucleotides read TGTGCCACCAGTGACCCTTCGGCGGGGGATTCATACGAGCAGTACTTC.

This clonotype was counted at least ten times. The chain employs TRBV2 and TRBJ2-5; unclear D gene. The V gene lost 6 bases and the J gene lost 1 base, with 6 bases spanning the gap. The CDR3 is made up of 12 amino acids. Per germline, CDR1 SNHLY and CDR2 FYNNEI. Here the CDR3 DNA reads TGTGCCAGCAGGGAATTCCAAGAGACCCAGTACTTC. Protein: CASREFQETQYF.

This clonotype was observed a few times. The chain is built from TRBV4-1 and TRBJ2-7; 9 bases are a match to TRBD2. The germline CDR1 and CDR2 sequences are MGHRA and YSYEKL. The ends lost 8 bases at V and 2 bases at J; junction bases unmatched: 7. The CDR3 runs 14 residues. As DNA, the CDR3 is TGCGCCAGCCGGCGTGCGGGGGGGGCCTACGAGCAGTACTTC. It encodes CASRRAGGAYEQYF.

This clonotype was recorded many times. This chain links TRBV5-1 with TRBJ2-1, with D tentatively TRBD2 (7 bases). CDR3 size: 16 residues. V lost 1 base to trimming and J lost 5 bases, with 16 bases between them. CDR1 and CDR2 (germline): SGHRS, YFSETQ. CDR3 region: CASSLTAGGPHNEQFF. In nucleotides, the CDR3 is TGCGCCAGCAGCTTGACCGCCGGGGGGCCACACAATGAGCAGTTCTTC.

This clonotype was found many times. V is TRBV7-3 and J is TRBJ1-1; D is unclear. Per the germline V gene, CDR1 is SGHTA and CDR2 is FQGTGA. Trimming removed 5 bases at V and 1 base at J, with 8 bases between. This CDR3 spans 13 amino acids. This CDR3 is CASSTVGNTEAFF. CDR3 nucleotides: TGTGCCAGCAGCACGGTAGGGAACACTGAAGCTTTCTTT.

This clonotype turned up a few times. This sequence joins TRBV20-1 and TRBJ2-7, with 13 bases identical to TRBD2. The CDR3 contains 17 residues. V dropped 7 bases and J dropped 6; count of bases not matched to a gene: 18. Germline V gene sequence: CDR1 DFQATT, CDR2 SNEGSKA (reference sequence). CDR3: CSGSGTSGNLGLSEQYF. CDR3 nucleotides: TGCAGTGGGTCCGGGACTAGCGGGAATTTGGGCTTGAGCGAGCAGTACTTC.

Ten or more counts support this clonotype. Written as DNA, the CDR3 is TGCAGTGCTAGAGGACCGGCGGGAGGGCCAGGGGAAGATACGCAGTATTTT. Amino acids: CSARGPAGGPGEDTQYF. The chain uses TRBV20-1 and TRBJ2-3; 9 nucleotides match TRBD2. The V gene's germline CDR1 is DFQATT and CDR2 SNEGSKA (reference sequence). The CDR3 has 17 residues. V lost 1 base and J lost 5; bases outside the gene matches: 13.

This clonotype was found many times. This chain links TRBV2 with TRBJ1-1; D is unresolved. The germline CDR1 and CDR2 sequences are SNHLY and FYNNEI. V dropped 2 bases and J dropped 0 bases, with 4 bases sitting between them. The CDR3 extends over 13 amino acids. The CDR3 DNA reads as TGTGCCAGCAGTGAACACATGAACACTGAAGCTTTCTTT. Encoded protein: CASSEHMNTEAFF.

This clonotype was observed at least ten times. This chain links TRBV28 with TRBJ2-7, with TRBD1 identical over 12 bases. Germline CDR1 MDHEN, CDR2 SYDVKM. V trimming: 3 bases; J trimming: 6 bases; junction bases outside the gene matches: 6. This CDR3 comprises 15 residues. CDR3 residues: CASSFMGQGAAEQYF. CDR3 bases: TGTGCCAGCAGTTTTATGGGACAGGGGGCCGCCGAGCAGTACTTC. Full variable domain (missing parts from reference TRBV28 and TRBJ2-7): DVKVTQSSRYLVKRTGEKVFLECVQDMDHENMFWYRQDPGLGLRLIYFSYDVKMKEKGDIPEGYSVSREKKERFSLILESASTNQTSMYLCASSFMGQGAAEQYFGPGTRLTVT.

At least ten counts were recorded for this clonotype. The CDR3 bases are TGTGCCAGCAGTTTTACACCCCGGGCAAGCGAGCAGTACTTC. Amino acids: CASSFTPRASEQYF. V gene TRBV6-2 or TRBV6-3 combines with J gene TRBJ2-7; D is unresolved. Germline CDR1 reads MNHEY; CDR2 reads SVGEGT. V was trimmed by 4 bases and J by 6 bases, leaving 16 bases between them. The CDR3 has 14 residues.

As to this clonotype: Given a far larger clone just one base away, this is likely a sequencing read error. This chain uses TRBV15 with TRBJ2-7, with 11 bases matching TRBD2. The trim removed 0 bases at V and 7 bases at J, leaving 8 bases unmatched. The CDR3 sequence is 16 residues long. The germline V gene has CDR1 LNHNV and CDR2 YYDKDF (reference sequence). As DNA, the CDR3 is TGTGCCACCAGCAGAGATGGGACTAGCGGATCGTGGGAGCAGTACTTC. Protein sequence: CATSRDGTSGSWEQYF. Full variable domain (rest looked up from reference TRBV15 and TRBJ2-7): DAMVIQNPRYQVTQFGKPVTLSCSQTLNHNVMYWYQQKSSQAPKLLFHYYDKDFNNEADTPDNFQSRRPNTSFCFLDIRSPGLGDTAMYLCATSRDGTSGSWEQYFGPGTRLTVT.

This clonotype has at least ten counts. CDR3 in amino acids: CSCSQGAGNTEAFF. Written as DNA, the CDR3 is TGCAGTTGTAGCCAGGGGGCGGGGAACACTGAAGCTTTCTTT. V gene TRBV20-1 combines with J gene TRBJ1-1; 8 bases fit TRBD1. Germline lookup yields CDR1 DFQATT and CDR2 SNEGSKA (reference sequence). The V gene end was trimmed by 8 bases and the J gene end by 1 base; junction bases not matched to a gene: 9. The CDR3 contains 14 residues.

This clonotype was counted a few times. The V and J genes are TRBV7-9 and TRBJ2-2; D remains unclear. CDR3 size: 14 residues. Per the germline V gene, CDR1 is SEHNR and CDR2 is FQNEAQ (reference sequence). The V and J ends lost 10 bases and 1 base respectively, with 13 bases between them. In nucleotides, the CDR3 is TGTGCCACCAGAACACAGCAGAACACCGGGGAGCTGTTTTTT. Translated, it gives CATRTQQNTGELFF. Filled out from reference TRBV7-9 and TRBJ2-2, the complete variable domain reads DTGVSQNPRHKITKRGQNVTFRCDPISEHNRLYWYRQTLGQGPEFLTYFQNEAQLEKSRLLSDRFSAERPKGSFSTLEIQRTEQGDSAMYLCATRTQQNTGELFFGEGSRLTVL.

This clonotype was seen at least ten times. The rearrangement uses TRBV29-1 and TRBJ2-7, with 8 bases aligning to TRBD2. CDR1 is SQVTM and CDR2 is ANQGSEA in the germline V gene. The CDR3 has 12 amino acids. Trimming took 6 bases from V and 5 from J; bases not matched to a gene: 6. CDR3 in amino acids: CSVGTRFDEQYF. The CDR3 coding sequence is TGCAGCGTCGGGACTAGATTTGACGAGCAGTACTTC.

This clonotype was picked up many times. The V gene is TRBV6-1, the J gene TRBJ1-1; the D gene is possibly TRBD1 (5 bases). Germline V gives CDR1 MNHNS, CDR2 SASEGT. The CDR3 runs to 14 residues. Deletions cut 5 bases from V and 3 bases from J, with 13 bases between. CDR3 sequence: CASSRTGEYTEAFF. The CDR3 DNA follows: TGTGCCAGCAGTCGCACAGGAGAGTACACTGAAGCTTTCTTT.